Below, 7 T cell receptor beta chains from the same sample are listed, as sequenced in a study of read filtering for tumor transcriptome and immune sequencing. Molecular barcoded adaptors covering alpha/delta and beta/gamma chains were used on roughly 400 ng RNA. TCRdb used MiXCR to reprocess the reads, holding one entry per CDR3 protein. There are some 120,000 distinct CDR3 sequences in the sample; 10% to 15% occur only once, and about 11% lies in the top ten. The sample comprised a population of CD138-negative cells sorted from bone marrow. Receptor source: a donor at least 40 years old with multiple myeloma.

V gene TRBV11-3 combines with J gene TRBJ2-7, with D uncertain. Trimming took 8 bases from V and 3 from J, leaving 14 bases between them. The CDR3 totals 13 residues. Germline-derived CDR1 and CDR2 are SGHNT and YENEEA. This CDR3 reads CASGERHGYEQYF. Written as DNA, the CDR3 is TGTGCCAGCGGCGAAAGACACGGCTACGAGCAGTACTTC.

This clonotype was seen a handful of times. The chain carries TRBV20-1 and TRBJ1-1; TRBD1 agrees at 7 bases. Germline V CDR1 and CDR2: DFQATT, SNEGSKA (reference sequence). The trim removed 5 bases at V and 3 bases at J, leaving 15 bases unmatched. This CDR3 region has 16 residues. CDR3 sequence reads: CSALAGGDSGYTEAFF. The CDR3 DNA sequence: TGCAGTGCTCTTGCAGGGGGAGATTCAGGGTACACTGAAGCTTTCTTT.

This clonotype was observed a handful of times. Written as DNA, the CDR3 is TGTGCCAGCACCGGGACTAGCGGGATCGGAGAGCAGTACTTC. Translation: CASTGTSGIGEQYF. The chain is built from TRBV6-1 and TRBJ2-7, with 13 bases aligning to TRBD2. Looked up from germline, CDR1 is MNHNS and CDR2 is SASEGT. CDR3 length: 14 amino acids. Trimming at V came to 7 bases and at J to 7 bases, leaving 7 bases not matched to a gene.

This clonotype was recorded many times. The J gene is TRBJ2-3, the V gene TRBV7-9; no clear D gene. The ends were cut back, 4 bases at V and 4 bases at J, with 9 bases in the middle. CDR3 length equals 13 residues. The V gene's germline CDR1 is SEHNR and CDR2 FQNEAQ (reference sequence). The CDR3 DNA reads TGTGCCAGCAGCTCCCTTGGCCCAGATACGCAGTATTTT. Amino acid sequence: CASSSLGPDTQYF.

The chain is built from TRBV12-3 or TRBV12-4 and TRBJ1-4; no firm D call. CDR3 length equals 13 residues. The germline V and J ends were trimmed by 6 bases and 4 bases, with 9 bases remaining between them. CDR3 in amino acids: CASSPDLNEKLFF. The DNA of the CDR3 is TGTGCCAGCAGCCCGGACCTTAATGAAAAACTGTTTTTT.

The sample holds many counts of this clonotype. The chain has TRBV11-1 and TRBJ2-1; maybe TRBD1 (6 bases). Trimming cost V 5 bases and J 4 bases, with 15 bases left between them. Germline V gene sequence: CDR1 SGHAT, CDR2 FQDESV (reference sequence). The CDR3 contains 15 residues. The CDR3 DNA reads TGTGCCAGCAGCCCCGCCGGGACAATGTACAATGAGCAGTTCTTC. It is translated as CASSPAGTMYNEQFF.

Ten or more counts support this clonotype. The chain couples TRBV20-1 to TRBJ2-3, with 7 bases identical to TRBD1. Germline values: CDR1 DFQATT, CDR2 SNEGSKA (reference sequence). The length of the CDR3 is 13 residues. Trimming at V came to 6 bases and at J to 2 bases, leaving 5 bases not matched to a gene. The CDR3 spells CSALGQLTDTQYF. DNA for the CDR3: TGCAGTGCCTTGGGACAGCTCACAGATACGCAGTATTTT.